The next 24 T cell receptor beta chains were all read from a single sample in a study of vaccination effects on CD4 cells after COVID-19. After expansion with viral peptide pools in the ViraFEST assay, antigen-specific CD4+ T cells were sequenced. Culturing for more than eight days preceded CD4+ T cell isolation. Each person got two doses of an mRNA SARS-CoV-2 vaccine, BNT162b2 or mRNA-1273. No antigen is known for these receptors. The data were produced by immunoSEQ multiplex PCR, yet TCRdb's version contains in-frame clones alone and is incomplete. The sample consists of some 74,000 clones, about 86% of them appearing once. The specimen comprised CD4+ T cells from PBMCs cultured with HCoV-229E spike peptides, sampled after COVID-19 vaccination. All receptors come from a human donor who received a COVID-19 vaccine.

This chain links TRBV28 with TRBJ2-5; D is perhaps TRBD1 (6 bases). CDR3 length equals 13 residues. The germline CDR1 and CDR2 sequences are MDHEN and SYDVKM. V gave up 6 bases and J gave up 5 bases, with 13 bases separating them. The CDR3 region is CASRLTGYETQYF. In nucleotides, the CDR3 is TGTGCCAGCAGACTTACAGGGTATGAGACCCAGTACTTC.

The chain joins TRBV7-9 to TRBJ2-1, with TRBD2 identical over 8 bases. The CDR3 is 14 residues long. Trimming cost V 2 bases and J 15 bases; bases outside gene matches: 12. Per germline, CDR1 SEHNR and CDR2 FQNEAQ (reference sequence). The CDR3 sequence is CASSLLSMGTSSFF. CDR3 bases: TGTGCCAGCAGCTTATTATCCATGGGGACTAGTTCGTTCTTC.

The rearrangement links TRBV29-1 to TRBJ1-4; D might be TRBD1 (5 bases). This CDR3 comprises 12 residues. Trimming removed 8 bases at V and 8 bases at J, with 15 bases between. Germline V gives CDR1 SQVTM, CDR2 ANQGSEA. CDR3 protein: CSSRGGGEKLFF. The CDR3 DNA reads as TGCAGCTCCCGGGGGGGAGGGGAAAAACTGTTTTTT. The whole variable domain, filled in from reference TRBV29-1 and TRBJ1-4, reads SAVISQKPSRDICQRGTSLTIQCQVDSQVTMMFWYRQQPGQSLTLIATANQGSEATYESGFVIDKFPISRPNLTFSTLTVSNMSPEDSSIYLCSSRGGGEKLFFGSGTQLSVL.

This clone has just a few counts. This sequence joins TRBV12-5 and TRBJ2-6; D might be TRBD2 (6 bases). The V and J ends lost 0 bases and 2 bases respectively, with 17 bases between them. Germline V gene sequence: CDR1 LGHNT, CDR2 FRNRAP. This CDR3 is built from 19 residues. The CDR3 loop is CASGLVPDGSLPGANVLTF. As DNA, the CDR3 is TGTGCTAGTGGTTTGGTACCCGACGGGAGTCTGCCTGGGGCCAACGTCCTGACTTTC. Combining the CDR3 with reference TRBV12-5 and TRBJ2-6 gives the whole variable domain DARVTQTPRHKVTEMGQEVTMRCQPILGHNTVFWYRQTMMQGLELLAYFRNRAPLDDSGMPKDRFSAEMPDATLATLKIQPSEPRDSAVYFCASGLVPDGSLPGANVLTFGAGSRLTVL.

The chain combines TRBV2 with TRBJ2-3; the D gene could be TRBD1 or TRBD2 (5 bases each). The length of the CDR3 is 14 residues. The V gene lost 5 bases and the J gene lost 5 bases, with 14 bases spanning the gap. Looked up from germline, CDR1 is SNHLY and CDR2 is FYNNEI. The CDR3 sequence is CASSWTHTGDTQYF. The CDR3 DNA follows: TGTGCCAGCAGTTGGACTCACACAGGAGATACGCAGTATTTT.

A single count supports this clone. The chain carries TRBV28 and TRBJ1-3; the D gene is possibly TRBD1 (5 bases). V shed 5 bases and J shed 0 bases, with 14 bases lying between them. Germline-derived CDR1 and CDR2 are MDHEN and SYDVKM. CDR3 size: 16 residues. The CDR3 sequence is CASSTTGVYSGNTIYF. CDR3 nucleotide sequence: TGTGCCAGCAGTACCACGGGGGTTTACTCTGGAAACACCATATATTTT.

The V gene is TRBV25-1, the J gene TRBJ2-7, with a tentative D call TRBD2 (5 bases). The CDR3 extends over 12 amino acids. Trimming removed 3 bases from V and 5 bases from J, with 8 bases in between. The germline V gene encodes CDR1 MGHDK and CDR2 SYGVNS. DNA of the CDR3: TGTGCCAGCAGTGATTTGGGAGACGAGCAGTACGTC. Translation: CASSDLGDEQYV.

V and J are TRBV5-8 and TRBJ1-5; D is undetermined. The V end was cut by 0 bases, the J end by 9 bases, with 10 bases between. The germline V gene has CDR1 SGHTS and CDR2 YDEGEE. The CDR3 runs 13 residues. In DNA form, the CDR3 reads TGTGCCAGCAGCTTGGAACACCCAGGGCCCCAGCATTTT. It is translated as CASSLEHPGPQHF. The full variable domain, with the rest looked up from reference TRBV5-8 and TRBJ1-5, is EAGVTQSPTHLIKTRGQQATLRCSPISGHTSVYWYQQALGLGLQFLLWYDEGEERNRGNFPPRFSGRQFPNYSSELNVNALELEDSALYLCASSLEHPGPQHFGDGTRLSIL.

This clone was counted a few times. The chain uses TRBV4-3 and TRBJ1-2; the D is unclear. Trimming cost V 4 bases and J 9 bases, with 21 bases left between them. CDR1 LGHNA and CDR2 YSLEER come from the germline V gene. This CDR3 spans 15 amino acids. CDR3 nucleotide sequence: TGCGCCAGCAGCCTCATACTCTTGGGGTTTGGGAGCTACACCTTC. This encodes CASSLILLGFGSYTF.

The V gene is TRBV5-4, the J gene TRBJ2-5, with D possibly being TRBD1 (5 bases). The V end lost 0 bases, the J end lost 4 bases, and 7 bases lay between the germline ends. The CDR3 length is 13 residues. Germline values: CDR1 SGHNT, CDR2 YYREEE (reference sequence). This CDR3 reads CASSLGQGETQYF. As DNA, the CDR3 is TGTGCCAGCAGCTTGGGGCAGGGAGAGACCCAGTACTTC.

The chain links TRBV18 to TRBJ1-3; maybe TRBD1 (5 bases). Germline V gene data show CDR1 as KGHSH and CDR2 as LQKENI. V was clipped by 3 bases and J by 0 bases, with 9 bases between them. The CDR3 runs to 15 residues. The CDR3 DNA reads TGTGCCAGCTCACCCGGGACGGACTCTGGAAACACCATATATTTT. Translation gives CASSPGTDSGNTIYF.

This chain uses TRBV7-3 with TRBJ1-1, with TRBD1 as a possible D gene (5 bases). This CDR3 spans 14 amino acids. Germline CDR1 reads SGHTA; CDR2 reads FQGTGA. Trimming pared 0 bases from V and 5 bases from J, leaving 10 bases between. The CDR3 bases are TGTGCCAGCAGCTTAACTCCAGGGTTTACTGAAGCTTTCTTT. This translates into CASSLTPGFTEAFF.

The J gene is TRBJ1-1, the V gene TRBV10-3; 7 bases agree with TRBD1. The V gene end was trimmed by 0 bases and the J gene end by 1 base; junction bases not matched to a gene: 8. In germline, CDR1 is ENHRY, CDR2 SYGVKD. The CDR3 has 17 amino acids. The CDR3, as DNA: TGTGCCATCAGTGAGTCTACGACAGGGCTAAGGAACACTGAAGCTTTCTTT. It yields the protein CAISESTTGLRNTEAFF.

This clone was detected a few times. This chain connects TRBV10-2 to TRBJ2-6, with TRBD2 as a possible D gene (6 bases). The CDR3 totals 14 residues. The V and J ends lost 8 bases and 2 bases respectively, with 10 bases between them. Germline assignment: CDR1 WSHSY and CDR2 SAAADI. CDR3 DNA: TGCGCCAGCGGTAGCGGCCCTGGGGCCAACGTCCTGACTTTC. Protein product: CASGSGPGANVLTF.

This chain joins TRBV6-5 and TRBJ2-5; TRBD1 agrees at 8 bases. The CDR3 extends over 16 amino acids. After removal of 0 bases from V and 4 bases from J, the junction contained 7 bases not matched to a gene. Germline V gene sequence: CDR1 MNHEY, CDR2 SVGAGI. The CDR3 DNA is TGTGCCAGCAGTTACTCGGGCAGGGGGCCCGGAGAGACCCAGTACTTC. Its translation: CASSYSGRGPGETQYF.

This clone was counted a single time. The gene calls are TRBV5-8 and TRBJ2-5; 7 nucleotides line up with TRBD2. The V gene end was trimmed by 7 bases and the J gene end by 2 bases; junction bases not matched to a gene: 11. Germline values: CDR1 SGHTS, CDR2 YDEGEE. This CDR3 is built from 15 residues. The CDR3 protein is CASPAAPGLQETQYF. CDR3 in DNA: TGTGCCAGCCCGGCAGCCCCGGGACTACAAGAGACCCAGTACTTC.

The CDR3 loop reads CASSLGGSNYGYTF. CDR3 DNA sequence: TGTGCCAGCAGTTTAGGGGGCTCTAACTATGGCTACACCTTC. The chain recombines TRBV28 with TRBJ1-2, with D possibly TRBD1 on 6 matching bases. Trimming shortened V by 2 bases and J by 0 bases, and 7 bases separated the two germline ends. Germline V gene sequence: CDR1 MDHEN, CDR2 SYDVKM. CDR3 size: 14 residues.

The rearrangement links TRBV4-1 to TRBJ2-2; D may be TRBD1 or TRBD2 (7 bases each). CDR3 length equals 16 residues. Trimming shortened V by 3 bases and J by 2 bases, and 13 bases separated the two germline ends. From germline, CDR1 is MGHRA and CDR2 YSYEKL. In DNA, the CDR3 is TGCGCCAGCAGCCAGGGGGGGACAGTAAACACCGGGGAGCTGTTTTTT. This codes for CASSQGGTVNTGELFF.

The V gene is TRBV2, the J gene TRBJ1-5; perhaps TRBD1 as D (6 bases). V lost 4 bases and J lost 6, with 10 bases in between. CDR3 length: 13 amino acids. From germline, CDR1 is SNHLY and CDR2 FYNNEI. Here the CDR3 DNA reads TGTGCCAGCAGTGGGGGGGGCAGTCAGCCCCAGCATTTT. Encoded protein: CASSGGGSQPQHF.

The chain is built from TRBV9 and TRBJ2-5, with D possibly being TRBD2 (5 bases). This CDR3 is built from 13 residues. V shed 3 bases and J shed 5 bases, with 11 bases lying between them. Germline V gene sequence: CDR1 SGDLS, CDR2 YYNGEE. This CDR3 is CASSDRGRETQYF. The CDR3 nucleotides read TGTGCCAGCAGCGACCGAGGGCGGGAGACCCAGTACTTC. The complete variable domain, with remaining parts taken from reference TRBV9 and TRBJ2-5, reads DSGVTQTPKHLITATGQRVTLRCSPRSGDLSVYWYQQSLDQGLQFLIQYYNGEERAKGNILERFSAQQFPDLHSELNLSSLELGDSALYFCASSDRGRETQYFGPGTRLLVL.

This clone was picked up a small number of times. V and J are TRBV9 and TRBJ2-5, with D tentatively TRBD2 (5 bases). The germline V gene has CDR1 SGDLS and CDR2 YYNGEE. The CDR3 sequence is 15 residues long. Trimming cost V 4 bases and J 4 bases, with 17 bases left between them. This CDR3 reads CASSPRADAGETQYF. In DNA form, the CDR3 reads TGTGCCAGCAGCCCGCGTGCGGACGCGGGAGAGACCCAGTACTTC.

The chain is built from TRBV24-1 and TRBJ1-5, with TRBD1 matching 8 bases. This CDR3 region has 14 residues. J was trimmed by 6 bases and V by 6 bases; bases with no gene match: 6. Germline CDR1 KGHDR, CDR2 SFDVKD. As DNA, the CDR3 is TGTGCCACCAGTTCGGACAGGGTTGGTCAGCCCCAGCATTTT. It translates to CATSSDRVGQPQHF.

The gene calls are TRBV19 and TRBJ1-3; 8 bases align to TRBD1. V lost 5 bases to trimming and J lost 0 bases; unmatched junction nucleotides: 9. The germline CDR1 and CDR2 sequences are LNHDA and SQIVND (reference sequence). This CDR3 spans 17 amino acids. CDR3 amino acids: CASSFRTGYSSGNTIYF. CDR3 DNA: TGTGCCAGTAGTTTCCGGACAGGGTATTCCTCTGGAAACACCATATATTTT.

J is TRBJ2-7 and V is TRBV6-1, with no clear D. Germline V gene data show CDR1 as MNHNS and CDR2 as SASEGT. This CDR3 is built from 16 residues. V was trimmed by 3 bases and J by 0 bases, leaving 15 bases between them. In DNA, the CDR3 is TGTGCCAGCAGTGATAGGGCAGGCCTAAGCTCCTACGAGCAGTACGTC. Protein: CASSDRAGLSSYEQYV.